Below are 28 T cell receptor beta chains sequenced from a single sample in a study of cytomegalovirus exposure and HLA in healthy donors. The PCR employed 60 Vbeta primers together with 13 Jbeta primers. Sequenced by immunoSEQ multiplex PCR; TCRdb stores in-frame clones only, minus some. This sample carries about 120,000 clones, approximately 80% of them seen once, and the ten largest clones take roughly 9.2%. The sample consisted of PBMCs. These receptors were obtained from a female donor in good health and CMV-seropositive.

The chain recombines TRBV30 with TRBJ1-2; D possibly corresponds to TRBD1 (6 bases). Germline V CDR1 and CDR2: GTSNPN, SVGIG (reference sequence). The CDR3 sequence is 13 residues long. V was clipped by 5 bases and J by 0 bases, with 10 bases between them. In DNA, the CDR3 is TGTGCCTGGTGGGACACCGCTAACTATGGCTACACCTTC. It is translated as CAWWDTANYGYTF.

The chain has TRBV27 and TRBJ2-1; 11 bases fit TRBD2. CDR3 length: 16 residues. Trimming at V came to 1 base and at J to 6 bases, leaving 5 bases not matched to a gene. Looked up from germline, CDR1 is MNHEY and CDR2 is SMNVEV (reference sequence). CDR3 loop: CASSLWGTSGGNEQFF. Here the CDR3 DNA reads TGTGCCAGCAGTTTATGGGGAACTAGCGGGGGCAATGAGCAGTTCTTC.

This chain uses TRBV28 with TRBJ2-5; TRBD1 might be the D (5 bases). Germline V gene sequence: CDR1 MDHEN, CDR2 SYDVKM. There are 10 residues in the CDR3. V was pared by 11 bases and J by 4 bases, with 8 bases between. The DNA of the CDR3 is TGTGCCTGGGGCCGAGAGACCCAGTACTTC. Translated: CAWGRETQYF.

The sample holds a few counts of this clone. The rearrangement joins TRBV5-1 to TRBJ1-5; 8 bases fit TRBD1. Germline CDR1 SGHRS, CDR2 YFSETQ. CDR3 length: 13 residues. J was trimmed by 3 bases and V by 7 bases; bases with no gene match: 3. DNA of the CDR3: TGCGCCAGCCGACAGGGGATCAATCAGCCCCAGCATTTT. Its translation is CASRQGINQPQHF.

In DNA, the CDR3 is TGTGCCTGGAGCGCCCGTGGGGGGGCAGATACGCAGTATTTT. Protein: CAWSARGGADTQYF. The chain employs TRBV30 and TRBJ2-3, with 7 bases fitting TRBD2. CDR1 and CDR2 from the germline V gene are GTSNPN and SVGIG (reference sequence). This CDR3 region has 14 residues. V gave up 3 bases and J gave up 4 bases; unmatched junction bases: 7. Complete variable domain (other parts from reference TRBV30 and TRBJ2-3): SQTIHQWPATLVQPVGSPLSLECTVEGTSNPNLYWYRQAAGRGLQLLFYSVGIGQISSEVPQNLSASRPQDRQFILSSKKLLLSDSGFYLCAWSARGGADTQYFGPGTRLTVL.

This clone showed up just a few times. This chain uses TRBV27 with TRBJ1-2, with D perhaps matching TRBD1 (5 bases). The CDR3 spans 13 residues. Trimming pared 3 bases from V and 7 bases from J, leaving 12 bases between. Germline values: CDR1 MNHEY, CDR2 SMNVEV (reference sequence). CDR3 loop: CASSFTSGGGYTF. The CDR3 DNA follows: TGTGCCAGCAGTTTCACCTCGGGGGGTGGCTACACCTTC.

The chain combines TRBV11-2 with TRBJ1-6; no definite D call. Germline V gene sequence: CDR1 SGHAT, CDR2 FQNNGV. The CDR3 loop spans 12 amino acids. The V end lost 3 bases, the J end lost 7 bases, and 4 bases lay between the germline ends. CDR3 DNA: TGTGCCAGCAGCTTCGGGAATTCACCCCTCCACTTT. Translation gives CASSFGNSPLHF. The entire variable domain, with the rest obtained from reference TRBV11-2 and TRBJ1-6, is as follows: EAGVAQSPRYKIIEKRQSVAFWCNPISGHATLYWYQQILGQGPKLLIQFQNNGVVDDSQLPKDRFSAERLKGVDSTLKIQPAKLEDSAVYLCASSFGNSPLHFGNGTRLTVT.

The J gene is TRBJ1-1, the V gene TRBV7-9; 9 nucleotides line up with TRBD1. Germline-derived CDR1 and CDR2 are SEHNR and FQNEAQ (reference sequence). The CDR3 has 15 residues. V was clipped by 5 bases and J by 5 bases; unmatched bases: 9. The CDR3 bases are TGTGCCAGCAGCCCGACGGACAGGGGAAGGACTGAAGCTTTCTTT. Protein: CASSPTDRGRTEAFF.

This clone was seen a few times. The chain employs TRBV13 and TRBJ1-6, with D maybe TRBD1 (5 bases). The CDR3 has 14 residues. Germline V gene lookup returns CDR1 PRHDT and CDR2 FYEKMQ (reference sequence). V lost 3 bases and J 10 bases, leaving 13 bases between the germline ends. The chain's CDR3 is CASSFKGPLSPLHF. The CDR3 DNA reads TGTGCCAGCAGCTTTAAGGGGCCGTTGTCACCCCTCCACTTT.

V gene TRBV5-4 combines with J gene TRBJ2-4; 8 nucleotides align to TRBD2. Germline V CDR1 and CDR2: SGHNT, YYREEE (reference sequence). With 0 bases clipped from V and 1 base from J, the junction kept 3 bases outside the gene matches. The CDR3 has 16 residues. The CDR3 region is CASSLGGGLAKNIQYF. CDR3 in DNA: TGTGCCAGCAGCTTGGGCGGGGGGTTGGCCAAAAACATTCAGTACTTC.

This clone has just a few counts. The chain has TRBV9 and TRBJ1-2, with a possible D match to TRBD1 (5 bases). The germline CDR1 and CDR2 sequences are SGDLS and YYNGEE. The CDR3 has 14 amino acids. Trimming stripped 0 bases from V and 3 bases from J, with 9 bases between. This CDR3 is CASSVGREDYGYTF. CDR3 coding DNA: TGTGCCAGCAGCGTAGGCAGGGAGGACTATGGCTACACCTTC.

Regarding this clone: An end of the junction does not agree with germline; a read error may underlie this. This sequence joins TRBV5-1 and TRBJ2-3, with 12 bases identical to TRBD1. Germline V lookup: CDR1 SGHRS, CDR2 YFSETQ. There are 14 residues in the CDR3. The CDR3 here is CASSGGQGAETQYF. The DNA for the CDR3 is TGCGCCAGCAGCGGGGGACAGGGGGCAGAAACGCAGTATTTT.

The genes are TRBV6-5 and TRBJ1-1; D is uncertain. The V and J ends lost 6 bases and 4 bases respectively, with 18 bases between them. The CDR3 has 15 amino acids. Germline V gene lookup returns CDR1 MNHEY and CDR2 SVGAGI. The CDR3, as DNA: TGTGCCAGCAGCTCGTATACCGGAGCGGGCACTGAAGCTTTCTTT. Protein sequence: CASSSYTGAGTEAFF.

The V call is TRBV6-5, the J call TRBJ1-2; 7 positions match TRBD1. The germline V gene encodes CDR1 MNHEY and CDR2 SVGAGI. After removal of 6 bases from V and 4 bases from J, the junction contained 11 bases not matched to a gene. This CDR3 comprises 15 residues. The CDR3 protein is CASSPTGALGYGYTF. DNA for the CDR3: TGTGCCAGCAGCCCCACAGGGGCCTTAGGCTATGGCTACACCTTC.

The rearrangement links TRBV19 to TRBJ1-1, with a possible D match to TRBD1 (6 bases). CDR3 length equals 14 residues. Germline V gene lookup returns CDR1 LNHDA and CDR2 SQIVND (reference sequence). The V gene lost 3 bases and the J gene lost 5 bases, with 13 bases spanning the gap. In DNA form, the CDR3 reads TGTGCCAGTAGTATCACACAGGGCGGGACTGAAGCTTTCTTT. This encodes CASSITQGGTEAFF.

This clone was seen only once. CDR3 nucleotides: TGTGCCAGCAGCCTACAGGGTAGTGGGACTGAAGCTTTCTTT. Its protein is CASSLQGSGTEAFF. V gene TRBV9 combines with J gene TRBJ1-1, with D possibly matching TRBD1 (6 bases). The CDR3 spans 14 residues. V was shortened by 4 bases and J by 5 bases, with 15 bases between the two germline ends. Per the germline V gene, CDR1 is SGDLS and CDR2 is YYNGEE.

The chain combines TRBV18 with TRBJ2-7; TRBD1 matches 8 bases. With V trimmed by 3 bases and J by 2 bases, 6 bases remained unmatched. CDR1 and CDR2 from the germline V gene are KGHSH and LQKENI. The CDR3 has 15 residues. The CDR3 loop is CASSPGTGSPYEQYF. As DNA, the CDR3 is TGTGCCAGCTCACCCGGGACAGGCTCGCCCTACGAGCAGTACTTC.

This clone was recorded a few times. The J gene is TRBJ2-7, the V gene TRBV5-1, with 8 bases lining up with TRBD1. From germline, CDR1 is SGHRS and CDR2 YFSETQ. This CDR3 region has 15 residues. V shed 0 bases and J 3 bases; nucleotides not matched to a gene: 5. In DNA form, the CDR3 reads TGCGCCAGCAGCTTGGGCAGGGGGCTTCACTACGAGCAGTACTTC. Translated: CASSLGRGLHYEQYF.

The rearrangement uses TRBV6-1 and TRBJ1-5; D is possibly TRBD1 (5 bases). The V and J ends lost 7 bases and 0 bases respectively, with 13 bases between them. Germline V gene sequence: CDR1 MNHNS, CDR2 SASEGT. The CDR3 is made up of 15 amino acids. The DNA of the CDR3 is TGTGCCAGCACTGGGGGGTCCGTTAGCAATCAGCCCCAGCATTTT. It yields the protein CASTGGSVSNQPQHF.

The CDR3 spells CASRQGANTGELFF. CDR3 sequence (DNA): TGTGCCAGCAGGCAGGGGGCAAACACCGGGGAGCTGTTTTTT. The genes are TRBV2 and TRBJ2-2; 8 bases are shared with TRBD1. V shed 6 bases and J 2 bases; nucleotides not matched to a gene: 2. This CDR3 has 14 amino acids. Germline V CDR1 and CDR2: SNHLY, FYNNEI.

A few counts support this clone. An end of the junction differs from the germline gene, which may be a read error. V and J are TRBV28 and TRBJ2-7, with 12 bases fitting TRBD2. The CDR3 is 12 amino acids. Germline lookup yields CDR1 MDHEN and CDR2 SYDVKM. The CDR3 here is CASSPLAGGRVF. CDR3 DNA sequence: TGTGCCAGCAGTCCTCTAGCGGGGGGGCGGGTCTTC.

The rearrangement uses TRBV7-2 and TRBJ1-1; unclear D gene. The CDR3 totals 14 residues. CDR1 is SGHTA, CDR2 FQGNSA, per germline. With 1 base removed from V and 1 base from J, the gap between germline ends came to 7 bases. For the CDR3, the DNA is TGTGCCAGCAGCTTAGGTCCAGGGAACACTGAAGCTTTCTTT. This encodes CASSLGPGNTEAFF. Full variable domain (remainder filled in from reference TRBV7-2 and TRBJ1-1): GAGVSQSPSNKVTEKGKDVELRCDPISGHTALYWYRQSLGQGLEFLIYFQGNSAPDKSGLPSDRFSAERTGGSVSTLTIQRTQQEDSAVYLCASSLGPGNTEAFFGQGTRLTVV.

This clone is medium-sized (0.01 to 0.1%) by share. The chain is built from TRBV27 and TRBJ2-3; 9 bases fit TRBD1. The trim removed 9 bases at V and 6 bases at J, leaving 7 bases unmatched. The germline V gene encodes CDR1 MNHEY and CDR2 SMNVEV (reference sequence). CDR3 length equals 13 residues. CDR3 DNA sequence: TGTGCCAGTCGGACAGGGGCGGTGGATACGCAGTATTTT. Protein sequence: CASRTGAVDTQYF.

The chain combines TRBV5-1 with TRBJ2-3, with D tentatively TRBD2 (5 bases). The CDR3 length is 12 residues. V was trimmed by 0 bases and J by 9 bases, leaving 8 bases between them. Germline V lookup: CDR1 SGHRS, CDR2 YFSETQ. Here the CDR3 reads CASSLDQRTQYF. The CDR3 DNA sequence: TGCGCCAGCAGCTTGGACCAGCGGACGCAGTATTTT.

The chain combines TRBV4-1 with TRBJ2-2; 11 nucleotides agree with TRBD2. Germline assignment: CDR1 MGHRA and CDR2 YSYEKL. The CDR3 sequence is 15 residues long. J gave up 6 bases and V 1 base, and 1 base lay outside the gene matches. The CDR3 region is CASSQVAGGPGELFF. The CDR3 coding sequence is TGCGCCAGCAGCCAAGTAGCGGGGGGGCCCGGGGAGCTGTTTTTT.

The chain is built from TRBV28 and TRBJ1-5, with 7 bases identical to TRBD1. The germline V gene has CDR1 MDHEN and CDR2 SYDVKM. The V gene end was trimmed by 2 bases and the J gene end by 11 bases; junction bases not matched to a gene: 9. The CDR3 spans 14 residues. The CDR3 DNA follows: TGTGCCAGCAGTTTAACAGGGGCCCTGGCGGCCCAGCATTTT. It is translated as CASSLTGALAAQHF. The variable domain in full, with the rest retrieved from reference TRBV28 and TRBJ1-5, is DVKVTQSSRYLVKRTGEKVFLECVQDMDHENMFWYRQDPGLGLRLIYFSYDVKMKEKGDIPEGYSVSREKKERFSLILESASTNQTSMYLCASSLTGALAAQHFGDGTRLSIL.

V usage is TRBV5-4 and J usage is TRBJ2-7; 8 nucleotides line up with TRBD1. Germline values: CDR1 SGHNT, CDR2 YYREEE (reference sequence). The CDR3 extends over 17 amino acids. With V trimmed by 0 bases and J by 3 bases, 11 bases remained unmatched. CDR3 sequence reads: CASSLDGTGAGRYEQYF. The CDR3 nucleotides read TGTGCCAGCAGCTTGGATGGGACAGGTGCCGGTCGCTACGAGCAGTACTTC.

This chain connects TRBV7-8 to TRBJ2-7, with TRBD1 identical over 9 bases. CDR1 is SGHVS and CDR2 is FQNEAQ in the germline V gene. This CDR3 contains 13 residues. J was trimmed by 6 bases and V by 5 bases; bases with no gene match: 5. The CDR3 region is CASSPQGAGEQYF. The CDR3 coding sequence is TGTGCCAGCAGCCCACAGGGGGCAGGCGAGCAGTACTTC.